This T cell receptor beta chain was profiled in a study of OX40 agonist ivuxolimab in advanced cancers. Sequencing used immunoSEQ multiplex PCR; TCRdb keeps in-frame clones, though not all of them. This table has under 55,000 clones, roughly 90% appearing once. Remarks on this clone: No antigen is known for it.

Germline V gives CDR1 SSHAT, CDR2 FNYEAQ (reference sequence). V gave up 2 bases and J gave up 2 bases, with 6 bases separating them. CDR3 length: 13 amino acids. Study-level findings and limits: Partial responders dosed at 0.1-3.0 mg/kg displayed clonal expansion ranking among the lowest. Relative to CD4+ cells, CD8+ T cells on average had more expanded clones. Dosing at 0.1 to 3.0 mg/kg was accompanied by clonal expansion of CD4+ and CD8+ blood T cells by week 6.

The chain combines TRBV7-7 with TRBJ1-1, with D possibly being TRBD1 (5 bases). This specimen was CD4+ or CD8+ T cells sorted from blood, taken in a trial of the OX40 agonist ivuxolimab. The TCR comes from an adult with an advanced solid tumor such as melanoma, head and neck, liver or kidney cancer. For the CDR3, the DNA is TGTGCCAGCAGCTTACAGGGCAACACTGAAGCTTTCTTT. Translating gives CASSLQGNTEAFF.